These T cell receptor beta chains were read from a single sample in a study of cytomegalovirus exposure and HLA in healthy donors. TCRdb keeps only in-frame clones here, not all; method: immunoSEQ multiplex PCR. The table shows over 90,000 clones, with 85% to 95% occurring only once. Specimen: PBMCs. Every receptor here comes from a woman aged 18 to 35 in good health and CMV-seronegative. Both conserved end residues are part of each CDR3. The D gene is left open where the match is weak. Clone size is given for some rows only: seen once, a few or many times, or a class if the clone is expanded.

CDR3aa: CASTDSYGGDEQFF
CDR3nt: TGCGCCAGCACTGACTCCTACGGCGGGGATGAGCAGTTCTTC
abundance: .
d_gene: .
v_gene: TRBV5-1
j_gene: TRBJ2-1

CDR3aa: CASSFGGGATYNEQFF
CDR3nt: TGTGCCAGCAGCTTTGGCGGGGGGGCTACCTACAATGAGCAGTTCTTC
abundance: once
d_gene: TRBD2
v_gene: TRBV13
j_gene: TRBJ2-1

CDR3aa: CASSIESATNEKLFF
CDR3nt: TGTGCCAGTAGTATCGAGAGTGCAACTAATGAAAAACTGTTTTTT
abundance: .
d_gene: .
v_gene: TRBV19
j_gene: TRBJ1-4

CDR3aa: CASSKTRGKQGGWTEAFF
CDR3nt: TGTGCCAGCAGCAAAACGAGGGGGAAACAGGGAGGGTGGACTGAAGCTTTCTTT
abundance: .
d_gene: .
v_gene: TRBV21-1
j_gene: TRBJ1-1

CDR3aa: CASSLGLAEQYF
CDR3nt: TGTGCCAGCAGCTTAGGCCTAGCCGAGCAGTACTTC
abundance: .
d_gene: .
v_gene: TRBV7-2
j_gene: TRBJ2-7

CDR3aa: CSVVPSGRRNEQFF
CDR3nt: TGCAGCGTTGTACCTAGCGGGAGACGAAATGAGCAGTTCTTC
abundance: .
d_gene: TRBD2
v_gene: TRBV29-1
j_gene: TRBJ2-1

CDR3aa: CASSHSGTTSNEQFF
CDR3nt: TGTGCCAGCAGTCATTCCGGGACAACGTCCAATGAGCAGTTCTTC
abundance: .
d_gene: .
v_gene: TRBV9
j_gene: TRBJ2-1

CDR3aa: CASGKGYTGELFF
CDR3nt: TGTGCCAGCGGGAAGGGGTACACCGGGGAGCTGTTTTTT
abundance: .
d_gene: .
v_gene: TRBV5-6
j_gene: TRBJ2-2

CDR3aa: CASSPPSGVEGYGQYF
CDR3nt: TGTGCCAGCTCACCACCCTCGGGAGTGGAGGGGTATGGGCAGTATTTT
abundance: .
d_gene: .
v_gene: TRBV18
j_gene: TRBJ2-3

CDR3aa: CASSQVRANTEAFF
CDR3nt: TGCGCCAGCAGCCAAGTGCGGGCGAACACTGAAGCTTTCTTT
abundance: .
d_gene: .
v_gene: TRBV4-1
j_gene: TRBJ1-1

CDR3aa: CASSAGQGFNYGYTF
CDR3nt: TGTGCCAGCAGCGCAGGACAGGGTTTTAACTATGGCTACACCTTC
abundance: .
d_gene: TRBD1
v_gene: TRBV9
j_gene: TRBJ1-2

CDR3aa: CASSLRQLNTEAFF
CDR3nt: TGTGCCAGCAGCTTAAGACAATTGAACACTGAAGCTTTCTTT
abundance: .
d_gene: .
v_gene: TRBV13
j_gene: TRBJ1-1

CDR3aa: CASSAQLTEQFF
CDR3nt: TGTGCCAGCAGCGCACAGCTTACTGAGCAGTTCTTC
abundance: .
d_gene: .
v_gene: TRBV7-3
j_gene: TRBJ2-1

CDR3aa: CASSLELAAYEQYF
CDR3nt: TGCGCCAGCAGCTTGGAACTAGCGGCCTACGAGCAGTACTTC
abundance: once
d_gene: TRBD2
v_gene: TRBV5-1
j_gene: TRBJ2-7

CDR3aa: CASQGIGNEKLFF
CDR3nt: TGTGCCAGCCAGGGTATCGGTAATGAAAAACTGTTTTTT
abundance: .
d_gene: .
v_gene: TRBV18
j_gene: TRBJ1-4

CDR3aa: CASSVPPTNTGELFF
CDR3nt: TGTGCCAGCAGCGTACCCCCTACGAACACCGGGGAGCTGTTTTTT
abundance: .
d_gene: .
v_gene: TRBV9
j_gene: TRBJ2-2

CDR3aa: CASSFRPGKDEKLFF
CDR3nt: TGTGCCAGCAGTTTTCGGCCAGGGAAGGATGAAAAACTGTTTTTT
abundance: .
d_gene: .
v_gene: TRBV2
j_gene: TRBJ1-4

CDR3aa: CASSLVRGRANTGELFF
CDR3nt: TGTGCCAGCAGCTTAGTTCGGGGAAGGGCGAACACCGGGGAGCTGTTTTTT
abundance: .
d_gene: .
v_gene: TRBV7-9
j_gene: TRBJ2-2

CDR3aa: CASSPQGQGSSYEQYF
CDR3nt: TGTGCCAGCAGCCCCCAGGGACAGGGAAGCTCCTACGAGCAGTACTTC
abundance: .
d_gene: TRBD1
v_gene: TRBV7-9
j_gene: TRBJ2-7

CDR3aa: CASSQDWGGETQYF
CDR3nt: TGTGCCAGCAGCCAAGACTGGGGAGGAGAGACCCAGTACTTC
abundance: once
d_gene: .
v_gene: TRBV14
j_gene: TRBJ2-5

CDR3aa: CASSLLQVYGYTF
CDR3nt: TGTGCCAGCAGTCTTTTACAGGTCTATGGCTACACCTTC
abundance: .
d_gene: .
v_gene: TRBV6-1
j_gene: TRBJ1-2

CDR3aa: CASSRGQGSTDTQYF
CDR3nt: TGTGCCAGCAGCCGGGGACAGGGCAGCACAGATACGCAGTATTTT
abundance: .
d_gene: TRBD1
v_gene: TRBV5-4
j_gene: TRBJ2-3

CDR3aa: CAWSVGVRSYEQYF
CDR3nt: TGTGCCTGGAGTGTAGGGGTTAGATCCTACGAGCAGTACTTC
abundance: .
d_gene: .
v_gene: TRBV30
j_gene: TRBJ2-7

CDR3aa: CASSVQTGTGNGYTF
CDR3nt: TGTGCCAGCAGCGTACAGACCGGGACAGGGAATGGCTACACCTTC
abundance: .
d_gene: TRBD1
v_gene: TRBV11-3
j_gene: TRBJ1-2

CDR3aa: CAWQTGAWQETQYF
CDR3nt: TGTGCCTGGCAAACAGGGGCTTGGCAAGAGACCCAGTACTTC
abundance: once
d_gene: TRBD1
v_gene: TRBV30
j_gene: TRBJ2-5

CDR3aa: CASSLGAYSNQPQHF
CDR3nt: TGTGCCAGCAGTTTAGGGGCTTATAGCAATCAGCCCCAGCATTTT
abundance: .
d_gene: .
v_gene: TRBV28
j_gene: TRBJ1-5

CDR3aa: CASFRQGEATEAFF
CDR3nt: TGTGCCAGCTTTCGACAGGGAGAGGCCACTGAAGCTTTCTTT
abundance: once
d_gene: TRBD1
v_gene: TRBV5-6
j_gene: TRBJ1-1

CDR3aa: CASSGLGALNTEAFF
CDR3nt: TGTGCCAGCAGCGGGCTGGGGGCCCTGAACACTGAAGCTTTCTTT
abundance: .
d_gene: .
v_gene: TRBV9
j_gene: TRBJ1-1

CDR3aa: CASSSLAGRSGAVGELFF
CDR3nt: TGCGCCAGCAGTTCCCTGGCCGGGCGGAGCGGGGCGGTCGGGGAGCTGTTTTTT
abundance: .
d_gene: TRBD2
v_gene: TRBV5-1
j_gene: TRBJ2-2

CDR3aa: CASSERVSGRVSYEQYF
CDR3nt: TGTGCCAGCAGTGAACGGGTCAGCGGGAGGGTATCCTACGAGCAGTACTTC
abundance: .
d_gene: TRBD2
v_gene: TRBV2
j_gene: TRBJ2-7

CDR3aa: CASSQTVAYEQYF
CDR3nt: TGTGCCAGCAGCCAGACAGTAGCCTACGAGCAGTACTTC
abundance: .
d_gene: .
v_gene: TRBV14
j_gene: TRBJ2-7

CDR3aa: CASSNEIGGVAQPQHF
CDR3nt: TGTGCCAGCAGCAACGAAATCGGGGGGGTTGCTCAGCCCCAGCATTTT
abundance: .
d_gene: .
v_gene: TRBV11-2
j_gene: TRBJ1-5

CDR3aa: CASSPPGQLPGLNEKLFF
CDR3nt: TGTGCCAGCTCACCCCCGGGACAGTTGCCGGGGTTAAATGAAAAACTGTTTTTT
abundance: .
d_gene: TRBD1
v_gene: TRBV18
j_gene: TRBJ1-4

CDR3aa: CASSSTAYNEQFF
CDR3nt: TGTGCCAGCAGCTCCACAGCCTACAATGAGCAGTTCTTC
abundance: once
d_gene: .
v_gene: TRBV11-2
j_gene: TRBJ2-1

CDR3aa: CASSNRLAGGVADTQYF
CDR3nt: TGTGCCAGCAGCAATCGACTAGCGGGGGGGGTAGCAGATACGCAGTATTTT
abundance: .
d_gene: TRBD2
v_gene: TRBV5-8
j_gene: TRBJ2-3

CDR3aa: CASSQGQRTAGFGEFF
CDR3nt: TGCGCCAGCAGCCAAGGTCAAAGGACAGCGGGATTTGGGGAGTTCTTC
abundance: .
d_gene: .
v_gene: TRBV4-1
j_gene: TRBJ2-1

CDR3aa: CASSLRVSTSADTQYF
CDR3nt: TGTGCCAGCAGCTTACGAGTTAGTACTAGCGCAGATACGCAGTATTTT
abundance: .
d_gene: TRBD2
v_gene: TRBV11-2
j_gene: TRBJ2-3

CDR3aa: CASSPPGGQPGELFF
CDR3nt: TGTGCCAGCAGCCCGCCCGGGGGGCAGCCCGGGGAGCTGTTTTTT
abundance: .
d_gene: .
v_gene: TRBV7-8
j_gene: TRBJ2-2

CDR3aa: CASSPPGRQNEKLFF
CDR3nt: TGTGCCAGCTCACCACCGGGCAGGCAGAATGAAAAACTGTTTTTT
abundance: .
d_gene: .
v_gene: TRBV18
j_gene: TRBJ1-4

CDR3aa: CASSAPYGFEDTQYF
CDR3nt: TGTGCCAGTAGTGCCCCGTACGGGTTTGAAGATACGCAGTATTTT
abundance: once
d_gene: .
v_gene: TRBV19
j_gene: TRBJ2-3

CDR3aa: CASTLGPTGMNTEAFF
CDR3nt: TGTGCCAGCACCCTCGGTCCGACAGGGATGAACACTGAAGCTTTCTTT
abundance: .
d_gene: TRBD1
v_gene: TRBV7-8
j_gene: TRBJ1-1

CDR3aa: CASSLGQNVVNTEAFF
CDR3nt: TGTGCCAGCAGCTTAGGGCAGAACGTCGTGAACACTGAAGCTTTCTTT
abundance: .
d_gene: .
v_gene: TRBV7-8
j_gene: TRBJ1-1